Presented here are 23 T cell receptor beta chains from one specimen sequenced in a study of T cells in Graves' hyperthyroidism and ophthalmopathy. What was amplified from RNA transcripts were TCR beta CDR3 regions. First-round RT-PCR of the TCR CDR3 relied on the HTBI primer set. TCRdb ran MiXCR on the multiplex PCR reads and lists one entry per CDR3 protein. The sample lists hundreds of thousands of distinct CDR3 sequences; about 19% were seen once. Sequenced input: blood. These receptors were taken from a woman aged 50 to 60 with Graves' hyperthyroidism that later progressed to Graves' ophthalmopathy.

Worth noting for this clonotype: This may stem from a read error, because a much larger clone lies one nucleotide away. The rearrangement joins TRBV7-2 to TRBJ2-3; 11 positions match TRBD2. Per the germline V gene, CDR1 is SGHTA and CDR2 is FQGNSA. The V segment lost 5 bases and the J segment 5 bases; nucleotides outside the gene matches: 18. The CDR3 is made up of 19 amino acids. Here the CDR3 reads CASSPQPFSGGALRDTQYF. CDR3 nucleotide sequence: TGTGCCAGCAGCCCGCAACCCTTTAGCGGGGGGGCCCTCAGAGATACGCAGTATTTT.

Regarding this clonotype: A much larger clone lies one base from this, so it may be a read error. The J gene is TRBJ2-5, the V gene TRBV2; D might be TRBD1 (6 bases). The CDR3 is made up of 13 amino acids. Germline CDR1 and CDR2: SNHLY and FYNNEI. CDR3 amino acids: CASSWDNQETRYF. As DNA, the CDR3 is TGTGCCAGCAGTTGGGACAACCAAGAGACCCGGTACTTC.

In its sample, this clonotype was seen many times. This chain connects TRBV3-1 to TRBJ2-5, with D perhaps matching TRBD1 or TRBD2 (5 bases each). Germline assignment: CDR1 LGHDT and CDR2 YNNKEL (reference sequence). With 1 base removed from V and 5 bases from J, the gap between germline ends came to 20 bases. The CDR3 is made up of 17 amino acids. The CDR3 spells CASSQVGRKMGGETQYF. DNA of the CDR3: TGTGCCAGCAGCCAAGTGGGACGGAAGATGGGCGGTGAGACCCAGTACTTC.

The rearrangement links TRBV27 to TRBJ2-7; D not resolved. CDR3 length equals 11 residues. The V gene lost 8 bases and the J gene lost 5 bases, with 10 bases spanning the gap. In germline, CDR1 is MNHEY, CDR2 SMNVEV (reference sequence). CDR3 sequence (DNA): TGTGCCAGCGCAACCTATCACGAGCAGTACTTC. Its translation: CASATYHEQYF.

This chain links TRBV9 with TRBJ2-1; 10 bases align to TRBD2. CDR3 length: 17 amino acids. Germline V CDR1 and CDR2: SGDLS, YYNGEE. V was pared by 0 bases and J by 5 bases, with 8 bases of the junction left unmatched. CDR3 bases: TGTGCCAGCAGCGTAGGGCTTGGGGGACTAGCGAACAATGAGCAGTTCTTC. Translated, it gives CASSVGLGGLANNEQFF.

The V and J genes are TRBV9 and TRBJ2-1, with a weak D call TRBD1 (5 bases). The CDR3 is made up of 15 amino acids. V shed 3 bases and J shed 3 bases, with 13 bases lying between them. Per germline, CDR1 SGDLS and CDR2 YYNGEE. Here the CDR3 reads CASSEETAYYNEQFF. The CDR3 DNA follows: TGTGCCAGCAGCGAAGAGACAGCCTACTACAATGAGCAGTTCTTC.

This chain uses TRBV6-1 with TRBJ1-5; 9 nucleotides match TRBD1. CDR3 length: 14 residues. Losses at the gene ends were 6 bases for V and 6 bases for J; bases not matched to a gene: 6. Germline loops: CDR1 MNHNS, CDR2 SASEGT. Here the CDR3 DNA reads TGTGCCAGCAGGGCTGACAGGGGGGGTCAGCCCCAGCATTTT. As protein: CASRADRGGQPQHF.

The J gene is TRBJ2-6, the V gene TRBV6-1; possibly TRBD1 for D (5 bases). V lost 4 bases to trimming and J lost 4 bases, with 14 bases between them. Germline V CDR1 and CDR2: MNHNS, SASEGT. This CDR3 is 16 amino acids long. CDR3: CASSALGGAGANVLTF. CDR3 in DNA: TGTGCCAGCAGTGCCCTAGGTGGGGCCGGGGCCAACGTCCTGACTTTC.

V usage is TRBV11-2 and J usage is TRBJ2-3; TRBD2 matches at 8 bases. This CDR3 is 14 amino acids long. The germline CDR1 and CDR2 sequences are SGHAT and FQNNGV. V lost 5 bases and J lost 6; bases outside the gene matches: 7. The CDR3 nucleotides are TGTGCCAGCAGCCTTGGACTAGCTGACGATACGCAGTATTTT. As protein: CASSLGLADDTQYF.

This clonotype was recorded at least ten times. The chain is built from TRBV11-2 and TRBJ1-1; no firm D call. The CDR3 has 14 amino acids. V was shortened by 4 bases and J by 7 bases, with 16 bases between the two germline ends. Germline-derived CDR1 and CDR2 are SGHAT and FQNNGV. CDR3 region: CASSSRPGVDEAFF. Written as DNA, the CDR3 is TGTGCCAGCAGCTCCCGCCCCGGGGTGGATGAAGCTTTCTTT.

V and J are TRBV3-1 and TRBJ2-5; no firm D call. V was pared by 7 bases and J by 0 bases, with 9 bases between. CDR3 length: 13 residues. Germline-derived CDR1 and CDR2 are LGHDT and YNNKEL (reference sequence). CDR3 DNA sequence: TGTGCCAGCAACGCACCCAACCAAGAGACCCAGTACTTC. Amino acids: CASNAPNQETQYF.

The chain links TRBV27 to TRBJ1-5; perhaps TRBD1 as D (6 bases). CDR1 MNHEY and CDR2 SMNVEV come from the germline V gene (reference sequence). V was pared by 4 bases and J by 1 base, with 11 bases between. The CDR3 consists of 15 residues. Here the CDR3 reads CASSSGHWSNQPQHF. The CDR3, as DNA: TGTGCCAGCAGTTCGGGACACTGGAGCAATCAGCCCCAGCATTTT.

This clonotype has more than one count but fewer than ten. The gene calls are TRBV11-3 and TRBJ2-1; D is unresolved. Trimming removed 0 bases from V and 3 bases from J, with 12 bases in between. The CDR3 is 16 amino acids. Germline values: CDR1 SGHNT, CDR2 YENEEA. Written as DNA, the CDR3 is TGTGCCAGCAGCTTAGATCGGGTGGGGAACTACAATGAGCAGTTCTTC. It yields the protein CASSLDRVGNYNEQFF.

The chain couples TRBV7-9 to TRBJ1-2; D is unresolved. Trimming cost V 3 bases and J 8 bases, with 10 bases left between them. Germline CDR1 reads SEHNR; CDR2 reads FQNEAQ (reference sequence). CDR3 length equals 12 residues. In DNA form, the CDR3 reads TGTGCCAGCAGCTTCCCGGATGGCGGCTACACCTTC. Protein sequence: CASSFPDGGYTF.

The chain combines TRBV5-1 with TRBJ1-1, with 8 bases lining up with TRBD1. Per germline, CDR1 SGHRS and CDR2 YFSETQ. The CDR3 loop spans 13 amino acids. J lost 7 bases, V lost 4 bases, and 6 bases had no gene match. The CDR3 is CASSLDRGFEAFF. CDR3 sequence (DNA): TGCGCCAGCAGCCTAGACAGGGGATTTGAAGCTTTCTTT.

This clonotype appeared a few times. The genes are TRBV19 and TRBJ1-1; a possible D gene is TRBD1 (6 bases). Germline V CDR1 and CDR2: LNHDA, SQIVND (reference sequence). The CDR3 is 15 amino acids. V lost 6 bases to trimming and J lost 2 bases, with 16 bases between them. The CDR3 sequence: CASSVQGPRNTEAFF. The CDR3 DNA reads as TGTGCCAGTAGCGTCCAGGGGCCGCGCAACACTGAAGCTTTCTTT.

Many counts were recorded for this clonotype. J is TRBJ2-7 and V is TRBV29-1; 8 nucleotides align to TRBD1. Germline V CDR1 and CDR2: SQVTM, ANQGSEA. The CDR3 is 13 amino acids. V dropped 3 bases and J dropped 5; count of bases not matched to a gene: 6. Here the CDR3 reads CSVDDRGTDEQYF. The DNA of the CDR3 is TGCAGCGTTGACGACAGGGGTACGGACGAGCAGTACTTC.

CDR3 region: CSARDLRGETQYF. CDR3 bases: TGCAGTGCTAGAGATCTCCGGGGGGAGACCCAGTACTTC. The J gene is TRBJ2-5, the V gene TRBV20-1; D may be TRBD2 (6 bases). Germline CDR1 and CDR2: DFQATT and SNEGSKA (reference sequence). Trimming took 0 bases from V and 5 from J, leaving 10 bases between them. This CDR3 region has 13 residues.

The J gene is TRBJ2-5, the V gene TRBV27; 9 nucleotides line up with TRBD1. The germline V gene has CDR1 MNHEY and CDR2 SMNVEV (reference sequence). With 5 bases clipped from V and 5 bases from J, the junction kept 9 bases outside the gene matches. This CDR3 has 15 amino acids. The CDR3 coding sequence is TGTGCCAGCAGTACCGGGACAGGGATTTCCGAGACCCAGTACTTC. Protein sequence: CASSTGTGISETQYF.

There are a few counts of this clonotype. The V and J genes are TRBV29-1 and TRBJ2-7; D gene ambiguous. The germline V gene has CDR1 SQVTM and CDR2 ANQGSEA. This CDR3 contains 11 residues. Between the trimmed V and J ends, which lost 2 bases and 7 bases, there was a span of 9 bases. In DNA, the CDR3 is TGCAGCGTTGAACTAAATCGGGAGCAGTACTTC. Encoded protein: CSVELNREQYF.

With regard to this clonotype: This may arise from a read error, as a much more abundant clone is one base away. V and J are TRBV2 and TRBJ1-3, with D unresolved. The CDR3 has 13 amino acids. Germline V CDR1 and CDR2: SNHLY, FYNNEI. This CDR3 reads CASSDRSGSTIYF. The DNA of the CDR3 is TGTGCCAGCAGTGACCGCTCTGGAAGCACCATATATTTT.

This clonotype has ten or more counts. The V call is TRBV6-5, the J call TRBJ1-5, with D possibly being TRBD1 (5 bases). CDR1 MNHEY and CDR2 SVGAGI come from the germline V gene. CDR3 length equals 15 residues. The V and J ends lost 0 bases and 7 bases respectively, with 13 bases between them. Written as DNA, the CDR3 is TGTGCCAGCAGTTACTCGGGCAGGGAACGCCAGCCCCAGCATTTT. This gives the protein CASSYSGRERQPQHF.

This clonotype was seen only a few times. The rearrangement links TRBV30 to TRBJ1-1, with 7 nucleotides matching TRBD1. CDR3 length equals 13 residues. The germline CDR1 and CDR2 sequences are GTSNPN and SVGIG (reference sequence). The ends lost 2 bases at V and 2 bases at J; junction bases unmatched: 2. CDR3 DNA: TGTGCCTGGAGTCAGGGGGGTAACACTGAAGCTTTCTTT. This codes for CAWSQGGNTEAFF. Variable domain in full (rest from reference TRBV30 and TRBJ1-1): SQTIHQWPATLVQPVGSPLSLECTVEGTSNPNLYWYRQAAGRGLQLLFYSVGIGQISSEVPQNLSASRPQDRQFILSSKKLLLSDSGFYLCAWSQGGNTEAFFGQGTRLTVV.